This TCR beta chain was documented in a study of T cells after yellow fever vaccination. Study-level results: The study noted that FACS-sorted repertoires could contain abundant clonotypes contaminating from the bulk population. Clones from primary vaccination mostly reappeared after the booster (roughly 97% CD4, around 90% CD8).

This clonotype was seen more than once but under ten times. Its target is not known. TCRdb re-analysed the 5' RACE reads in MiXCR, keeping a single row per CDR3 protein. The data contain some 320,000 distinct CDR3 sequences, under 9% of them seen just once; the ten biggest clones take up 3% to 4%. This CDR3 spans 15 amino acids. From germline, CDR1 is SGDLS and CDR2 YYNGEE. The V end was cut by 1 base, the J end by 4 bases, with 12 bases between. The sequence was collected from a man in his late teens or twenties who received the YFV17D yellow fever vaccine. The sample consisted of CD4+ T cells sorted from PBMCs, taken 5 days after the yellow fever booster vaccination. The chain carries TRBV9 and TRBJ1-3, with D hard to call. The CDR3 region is CASSVSSESGNTIYF. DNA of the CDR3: TGTGCCAGCAGCGTATCGTCGGAGTCCGGAAACACCATATATTTT.